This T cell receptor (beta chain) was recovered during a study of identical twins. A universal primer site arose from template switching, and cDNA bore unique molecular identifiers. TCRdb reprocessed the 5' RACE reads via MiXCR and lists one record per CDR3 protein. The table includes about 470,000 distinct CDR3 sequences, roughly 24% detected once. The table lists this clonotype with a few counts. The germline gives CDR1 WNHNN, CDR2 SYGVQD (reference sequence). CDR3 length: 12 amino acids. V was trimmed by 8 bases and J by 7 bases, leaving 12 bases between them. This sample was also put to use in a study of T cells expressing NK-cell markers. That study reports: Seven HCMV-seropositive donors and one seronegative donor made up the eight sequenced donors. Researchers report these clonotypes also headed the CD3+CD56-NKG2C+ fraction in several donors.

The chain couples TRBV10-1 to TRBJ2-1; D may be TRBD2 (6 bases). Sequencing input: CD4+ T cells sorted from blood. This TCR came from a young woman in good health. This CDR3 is CASGGTPNEQFF. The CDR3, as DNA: TGCGCCAGCGGAGGGACCCCTAATGAGCAGTTCTTC.